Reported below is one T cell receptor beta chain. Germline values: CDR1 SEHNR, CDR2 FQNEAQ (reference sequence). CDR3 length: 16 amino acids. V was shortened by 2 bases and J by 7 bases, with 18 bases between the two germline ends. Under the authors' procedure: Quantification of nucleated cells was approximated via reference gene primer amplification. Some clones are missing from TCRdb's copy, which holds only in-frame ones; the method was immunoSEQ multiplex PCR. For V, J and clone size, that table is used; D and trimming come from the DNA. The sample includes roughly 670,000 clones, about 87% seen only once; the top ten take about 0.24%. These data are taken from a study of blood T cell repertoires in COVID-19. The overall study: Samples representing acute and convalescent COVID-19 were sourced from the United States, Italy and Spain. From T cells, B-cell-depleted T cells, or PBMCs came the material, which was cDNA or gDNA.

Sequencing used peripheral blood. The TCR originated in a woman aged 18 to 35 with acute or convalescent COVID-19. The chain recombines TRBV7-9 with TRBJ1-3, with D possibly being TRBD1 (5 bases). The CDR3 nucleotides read TGTGCCAGCAGCTTAAAGGGGATCACTGGACGGAACACCATATATTTT. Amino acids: CASSLKGITGRNTIYF.